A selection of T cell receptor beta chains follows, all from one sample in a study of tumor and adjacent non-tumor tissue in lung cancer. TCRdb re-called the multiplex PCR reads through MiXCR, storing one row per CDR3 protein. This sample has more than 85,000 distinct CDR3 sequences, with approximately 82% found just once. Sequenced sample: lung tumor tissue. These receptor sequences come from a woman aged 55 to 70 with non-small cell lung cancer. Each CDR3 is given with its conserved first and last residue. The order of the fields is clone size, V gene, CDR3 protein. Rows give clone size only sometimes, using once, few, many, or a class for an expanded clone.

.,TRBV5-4,CASSLDPGGSPLHF
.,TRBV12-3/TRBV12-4,CASKLGYNEQFF
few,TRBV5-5,CASIRGGQLHTGELFF
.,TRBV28,CASSPPRGSLRF
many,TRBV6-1,CASSPETGTSQPQHF
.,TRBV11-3,CAISLELTSGSHNEQIF
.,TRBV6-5,CASSYRGTQYF
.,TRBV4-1,CASSQEPGKENGEQFF
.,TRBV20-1,CRARDQLAGASTDTQYF
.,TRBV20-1,CSTRPTGVTNGQLFF
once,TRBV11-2,CASNWDCGGYEQYF
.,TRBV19,CASTRQSGGNTEAFF
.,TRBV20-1,CCDRDKVYEQYF
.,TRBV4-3,CASSRHRDSLETHYF
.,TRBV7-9,CASSLSPPHLSTYNEQFF